This T cell receptor beta chain stems from a study of follicular helper T cells after annual influenza vaccination. The time point was: 2015-2016 season, 7 days after influenza vaccination. This table comes from immunoSEQ multiplex PCR, and its TCRdb copy is limited to in-frame clones, with some not included. The sample lists about 880 clones; 55% to 75% were seen once. The CDR3 extends over 12 amino acids. The germline gives CDR1 SNHLY, CDR2 FYNNEI. As concerns this clone: One end of the junction is discordant with germline, which a read error may explain.

The receptor was derived from an adult who received the influenza vaccine. This rearrangement joins TRBV2 to TRBJ2-7, with TRBD1 identical over 10 bases. Sequences were derived from CXCR5+ CD38+ circulating T follicular helper cells from blood, sampled 7 days after influenza vaccination. Regarding subset: circulating Tfh, non-naive CD4+CXCR5+PD-1+ (ICOS+CD38+ or ICOS-CD38-). In DNA form, the CDR3 reads TGTGCCAGCAATCGACAGGGGGCGATAGCGAACTTC. Residues: CASNRQGAIANF.